This T cell receptor (beta chain) comes out of a study of somatic mutations in cytotoxic T cells in rheumatoid arthritis (dated by TCRdb to the late 2010s). Regarding the study in general: Before any treatment started and right after they were diagnosed, patients gave peripheral blood samples (about 30 ml EDTA). A FACSAria II or Sony SH800 was used to flow-sort some V beta antibody-stained T-cell populations at nearly 100% purity, and TCRB sequencing was also done on sorted V beta1+ cells. The study asked whether expanded CD8+ T-cell clones in newly diagnosed, untreated rheumatoid arthritis carry somatic mutations, and used TCRB deep sequencing to characterize clonality. TCRB deep sequencing was performed for roughly 69 rheumatoid arthritis patients and 20 healthy controls. Patients and controls did not essentially differ in median age, which was nearly identical between the groups. General conclusions and limits of the study: In patients, CD8+ clonality rose with age (Spearman r of about 0.51), which was not the case in healthy controls. It was unknown which antigens the expanded CD8+ clones targeted, and their absence from virus-specific databases did not exclude viral specificity. The finding that TRBV07 was slightly underrepresented in patients was left unadjusted for multiple comparisons. Rheumatoid arthritis patients and age-matched healthy controls did not significantly differ in CD8+ T-cell clonality. In 8 of 65 patients the largest CD8+ clone exceeded 20% of CD8+ cells, and several identical CD8+ TCRB sequences were shared between blood and synovial fluid.

CDR1 MNHEY and CDR2 SMNVEV are derived from the germline V gene (reference sequence). V is cut back by 2 bases and J by 5 bases, with 10 bases in the junction unmatched. From the cysteine up to the phenylalanine, the CDR3 has a length of 17 residues. Just the 51-base CDR3 DNA is kept, in frame starting at base 1. As regards this clone: Its target antigen remains unknown. Per-base qualities were not stored, and no clone one base away is much larger.

Sequencing of TCRB CDR3 was done on genomic DNA with the immunoSEQ assay. In the source study's methods: Published virus-specific TCRB sequences were compared with patient CD8+ clones larger than 1%, and only a few matches were found. The analyses included only productive TCRB rearrangements. A clone was defined by a unique TCRB CDR3 sequence, and clonality was computed as a productive clonality index based on Shannon entropy. To calculate repertoire overlap between two samples, the template counts of each clone were considered relative to each sample's total templates. A correlation with a Spearman r of 0.61 was found between V-gene usage by flow cytometry and V-gene usage by TCRB sequencing. Here the immuneACCESS table is served through TCRdb, limited to in-frame sequences with V and J called. Missing clones are a known gap in these copies; in checked studies unresolved V genes cover under half, and the rest lacks a known reason. D and trimming come from the DNA, and the V and J calls and clone size come from that table. Recorded for this sample are 9,500 to 13,000 clones; 65% to 80% of them occurred a single time. The leading ten clones occupy more than 30% of the sample.

Positive magnetic bead selection on an AutoMACS was used to isolate CD4+ and CD8+ cells, with flow cytometry used to check purity. After a first flow cytometry screen using a TCR V beta antibody panel, clonal expansions were characterized through TCRB deep sequencing of sorted CD8+ fractions. Peripheral blood mononuclear cells were isolated by Ficoll-Paque PLUS density gradient separation. Using Nucleospin Tissue or Tissue XS kits, DNA was extracted from CD4-enriched, CD8-enriched or PBMC samples, with quantification by a Qubit 2.0 fluorometer. The source of this sequence is an adult with rheumatoid arthritis. The rearranged chain carries TRBV27 and TRBJ2-1, with 9 bases in between that match TRBD2. Sequencing was done on a sample of CD8+ T cells sorted from blood. The CDR3 reads CASSLGPRRGGDNEQFF. The DNA sequence reads TGTGCCAGCAGTTTAGGACCAAGGCGCGGGGGGGACAATGAGCAGTTCTTC.